This entry lists 31 T cell receptor beta chains sequenced from one sample in a study of blood T cell repertoires in COVID-19 (dated by TCRdb to 2019 to 2021). The method behind the library was the immunoSEQ multiplex PCR assay. TCRdb limited this immuneACCESS table to in-frame rearrangements with V and J called. A share of clones is missing; checked studies link under half to unresolved V genes, and the rest is unexplained. This sample is represented by roughly 160,000 clones; 90% to 95% of them were singletons. Roughly 0.56% of the sample comes from the top ten. Sequences were obtained from peripheral blood. Receptors originate from a man between 45 and 60 years old with acute or convalescent COVID-19.

V usage is TRBV19 and J usage is TRBJ1-1; no clear D gene. The V gene's germline CDR1 is LNHDA and CDR2 SQIVND (reference sequence). Trimming took off 1 base at V and 1 base at J, with 4 bases between the two ends. The CDR3 extends over 13 amino acids. The CDR3 protein is CASSIGANTEAFF. In DNA, the CDR3 is TGTGCCAGTAGTATAGGGGCGAACACTGAAGCTTTCTTT.

The J gene is TRBJ2-2, the V gene TRBV11-2; 7 positions match TRBD2. V shed 2 bases, J shed 1 base, and the junction held 13 bases outside the gene matches. Germline V gene sequence: CDR1 SGHAT, CDR2 FQNNGV. This CDR3 is 19 amino acids long. The CDR3 nucleotides are TGTGCCAGCAGCTTAAGCCCCCTGCGGGGGATCAAGAACACCGGGGAGCTGTTTTTT. This codes for CASSLSPLRGIKNTGELFF.

V gene TRBV19 combines with J gene TRBJ1-5; 8 bases are shared with TRBD1. V dropped 4 bases and J dropped 3; count of bases not matched to a gene: 2. There are 14 residues in the CDR3. Germline CDR1 is LNHDA and CDR2 is SQIVND (reference sequence). The CDR3 here is CASSKDRANQPQHF. The CDR3 DNA is TGTGCCAGTAGTAAGGACAGGGCCAATCAGCCCCAGCATTTT.

The chain uses TRBV28 and TRBJ2-4, with 7 bases identical to TRBD1. V dropped 5 bases and J dropped 1; count of bases not matched to a gene: 2. CDR1 and CDR2 (germline): MDHEN, SYDVKM. The CDR3 is 14 amino acids. CDR3 sequence (DNA): TGTGCCAGCAGTGTACAGGGGGCCAAAAACATTCAGTACTTC. Translation gives CASSVQGAKNIQYF.

The chain combines TRBV11-2 with TRBJ2-4, with a weak D call TRBD2 (6 bases). This CDR3 is 13 amino acids long. V was shortened by 4 bases and J by 6 bases, with 10 bases between the two germline ends. From germline, CDR1 is SGHAT and CDR2 FQNNGV. In DNA, the CDR3 is TGTGCCAGCAGCTCCAGGGAGGCAAACATTCAGTACTTC. Encoded protein: CASSSREANIQYF.

This clone was seen only once. V and J are TRBV5-5 and TRBJ1-2, with 7 bases that match TRBD1. The CDR3 covers 12 residues. V lost 0 bases, J lost 8 bases, and 1 base stayed unmatched. Germline V gives CDR1 SGHKS, CDR2 YYEKEE (reference sequence). CDR3 in amino acids: CASSLADRGYTF. Written as DNA, the CDR3 is TGTGCCAGCAGCTTGGCGGACAGGGGCTACACCTTC.

J is TRBJ2-5 and V is TRBV18; D not resolved. The V and J ends lost 4 bases and 3 bases respectively, with 9 bases between them. CDR3 length equals 13 residues. CDR1 KGHSH and CDR2 LQKENI come from the germline V gene. CDR3 in DNA: TGTGCCAGCTCACTCGGGTTGGAAGAGACCCAGTACTTC. This translates into CASSLGLEETQYF. Based on the CDR3 plus reference TRBV18 and TRBJ2-5, the full variable domain is NAGVMQNPRHLVRRRGQEARLRCSPMKGHSHVYWYRQLPEEGLKFMVYLQKENIIDESGMPKERFSAEFPKEGPSILRIQQVVRGDSAAYFCASSLGLEETQYFGPGTRLLVL.

The rearrangement links TRBV7-2 to TRBJ2-2, with D maybe TRBD2 (5 bases). This CDR3 is built from 16 residues. Germline V gives CDR1 SGHTA, CDR2 FQGNSA. V was shortened by 1 base and J by 2 bases, with 11 bases between the two germline ends. The CDR3 nucleotides read TGTGCCAGCAGCTTAGTACCTGGAGGAAACACCGGGGAGCTGTTTTTT. The encoded protein is CASSLVPGGNTGELFF. Together with reference TRBV7-2 and TRBJ2-2, the CDR3 gives the full variable domain: GAGVSQSPSNKVTEKGKDVELRCDPISGHTALYWYRQSLGQGLEFLIYFQGNSAPDKSGLPSDRFSAERTGGSVSTLTIQRTQQEDSAVYLCASSLVPGGNTGELFFGEGSRLTVL.

This chain links TRBV11-3 with TRBJ2-1; tentative D call: TRBD2 (6 bases). Trimming took off 1 base at V and 4 bases at J, with 26 bases between the two ends. CDR3 length equals 20 residues. CDR1 and CDR2 (germline): SGHNT, YENEEA. Here the CDR3 DNA reads TGTGCCAGCAGCTTAGGTTGGGAGAGAGTTAGTGCGGGGTTATACAATGAGCAGTTCTTC. This translates into CASSLGWERVSAGLYNEQFF.

The rearrangement joins TRBV6-1 to TRBJ1-2, with 7 positions matching TRBD1. Germline CDR1 is MNHNS and CDR2 is SASEGT. The CDR3 is made up of 16 amino acids. V lost 1 base and J lost 6; bases outside the gene matches: 11. Written as DNA, the CDR3 is TGTGCCAGCAGTGAAGAGGTCTCGCACAGGGGCGATGGCTACACCTTC. Amino acids: CASSEEVSHRGDGYTF.

The chain carries TRBV11-2 and TRBJ1-2; a possible D gene is TRBD1 (5 bases). Germline V gene sequence: CDR1 SGHAT, CDR2 FQNNGV. V was pared by 7 bases and J by 5 bases, with 23 bases between. The CDR3 is made up of 16 amino acids. As DNA, the CDR3 is TGTGCCAGCAACTCCCTAAAAACCCCAGGGAGGTATGGCTACACCTTC. Protein: CASNSLKTPGRYGYTF.

The chain has TRBV10-3 and TRBJ1-2; 7 positions match TRBD1. The CDR3 has 15 residues. Germline loops: CDR1 ENHRY, CDR2 SYGVKD. V gave up 5 bases and J gave up 4 bases; unmatched junction bases: 10. The CDR3 DNA follows: TGTGCCATCAGTCCGACAGGGCAGGTTAGCTATGGCTACACCTTC. It yields the protein CAISPTGQVSYGYTF.

V is TRBV10-3 and J is TRBJ1-3; no clear D. The V gene's germline CDR1 is ENHRY and CDR2 SYGVKD. Trimming took 11 bases from V and 8 from J, leaving 13 bases between them. The CDR3 runs to 11 residues. This CDR3 is CAASDGDTIYF. CDR3 DNA: TGTGCCGCGAGCGACGGAGACACCATATATTTT.

Comments on this clone: Different DNA sequences within this sample yield the same CDR3. The V gene is TRBV6-5, the J gene TRBJ2-3; no clear D gene. The CDR3 sequence is 11 residues long. The V gene's germline CDR1 is MNHEY and CDR2 SVGAGI. V was cut by 2 bases and J by 6 bases, with 3 bases left in between. The CDR3 reads CASSYLDTQYF. In nucleotides, the CDR3 is TGTGCCAGCAGTTACCTGGATACGCAGTATTTT.

The chain has TRBV6-6 and TRBJ2-7, with unresolved D. Trimming pared 4 bases from V and 0 bases from J, leaving 13 bases between. Germline V gene lookup returns CDR1 MNHNY and CDR2 SVGAGI (reference sequence). This CDR3 contains 15 residues. The CDR3 here is CASSSPRASSYEQYV. The CDR3 coding sequence is TGTGCCAGCAGTTCGCCGAGAGCGAGCTCCTACGAGCAGTACGTC.

The chain is built from TRBV10-1 and TRBJ2-1; 10 bases align to TRBD2. CDR1 is WNHNN and CDR2 is SYGVQD in the germline V gene (reference sequence). The trim removed 4 bases at V and 6 bases at J, leaving 6 bases unmatched. The CDR3 covers 15 residues. CDR3 in amino acids: CASSGGAGGPNEQFF. The DNA for the CDR3 is TGCGCCAGCAGTGGAGGAGCGGGGGGGCCCAATGAGCAGTTCTTC.

The genes are TRBV3-1 (or the pseudogene TRBV3-2) and TRBJ2-7; D is possibly TRBD2 (6 bases). This CDR3 is built from 14 residues. Trimming shortened V by 1 base and J by 4 bases, and 11 bases separated the two germline ends. Germline CDR1 and CDR2: LGHDT and YNNKEL (reference sequence). CDR3 region: CASSQGASVYEQYV. The CDR3 DNA reads as TGTGCCAGCAGCCAAGGAGCTAGCGTGTACGAGCAGTACGTC.

The CDR3 nucleotides are TGTGCCAGCTCATGGACAGGACCAGAGACCCAGTACTTC. It translates to CASSWTGPETQYF. The chain is built from TRBV18 and TRBJ2-5; 7 bases are shared with TRBD1. Unmatched junction bases numbered 4, after V lost 5 bases and J lost 4 bases. The germline V gene encodes CDR1 KGHSH and CDR2 LQKENI. This CDR3 region has 13 residues.

The chain carries TRBV30 and TRBJ2-1; 11 bases line up with TRBD2. Germline CDR1 GTSNPN, CDR2 SVGIG (reference sequence). CDR3 length: 16 residues. Unmatched junction bases numbered 8, after V lost 3 bases and J lost 4 bases. The CDR3 DNA follows: TGTGCCTGGAGGCCCGGGACTAGCGGAACGTACAATGAGCAGTTCTTC. As protein: CAWRPGTSGTYNEQFF. Drawing the rest from reference TRBV30 and TRBJ2-1, the complete variable domain is SQTIHQWPATLVQPVGSPLSLECTVEGTSNPNLYWYRQAAGRGLQLLFYSVGIGQISSEVPQNLSASRPQDRQFILSSKKLLLSDSGFYLCAWRPGTSGTYNEQFFGPGTRLTVL.

This sequence joins TRBV28 and TRBJ1-6; D is unclear. Germline loops: CDR1 MDHEN, CDR2 SYDVKM. V shed 5 bases and J shed 7 bases, with 12 bases lying between them. The CDR3 has 14 residues. CDR3 sequence reads: CASSSLGRNSPLHF. The CDR3 DNA reads TGTGCCAGCAGTAGCCTTGGTCGGAATTCACCCCTCCACTTT.

CDR3 in amino acids: CASSLQTSGIETQYF. The CDR3 nucleotides read TGTGCCAGCAGCCTCCAGACTAGCGGGATAGAGACCCAGTACTTC. The chain is built from TRBV7-7 and TRBJ2-5; TRBD2 aligns across 11 bases. Losses at the gene ends were 5 bases for V and 4 bases for J; bases not matched to a gene: 6. The CDR3 consists of 15 residues. CDR1 SSHAT and CDR2 FNYEAQ come from the germline V gene (reference sequence).

Only one count was recorded for this clone. The V and J genes are TRBV28 and TRBJ1-5, with no clear D. CDR3 length: 14 amino acids. V was trimmed by 1 base and J by 7 bases, leaving 11 bases between them. Per germline, CDR1 MDHEN and CDR2 SYDVKM. CDR3 sequence: CASSLSAGEQPQHF. The CDR3, as DNA: TGTGCCAGCAGTTTATCAGCGGGAGAACAGCCCCAGCATTTT.

This chain connects TRBV7-9 to TRBJ2-4; 10 bases are shared with TRBD2. J was trimmed by 3 bases and V by 5 bases; bases with no gene match: 7. Germline V lookup: CDR1 SEHNR, CDR2 FQNEAQ (reference sequence). The CDR3 contains 16 residues. The chain's CDR3 is CASSRIGLADKNIQYF. The CDR3 region has the DNA TGTGCCAGCAGCCGAATCGGACTAGCGGACAAAAACATTCAGTACTTC.

As concerns this clone: The identical CDR3 is also encoded by other nucleotide sequences in the sample. CDR3 DNA: TGTGCCAGCCGGACTAATGAAAAACTGTTTTTT. It translates to CASRTNEKLFF. The chain is built from TRBV6-6 and TRBJ1-4; D unclear. V dropped 8 bases and J dropped 2 bases, with 3 bases sitting between them. This CDR3 is built from 11 residues. Germline V lookup: CDR1 MNHNY, CDR2 SVGAGI (reference sequence).

Details on this clone: This specimen includes other DNA sequences encoding the same CDR3. The V and J genes are TRBV7-9 and TRBJ2-1; D remains unclear. V was clipped by 0 bases and J by 0 bases, with 6 bases between them. This CDR3 comprises 15 residues. Germline CDR1 and CDR2: SEHNR and FQNEAQ (reference sequence). The CDR3 DNA reads TGTGCCAGCAGCTTAGCCGGGTCCTCCTACAATGAGCAGTTCTTC. Protein: CASSLAGSSYNEQFF. The full variable domain, rest sourced from reference TRBV7-9 and TRBJ2-1, is DTGVSQNPRHKITKRGQNVTFRCDPISEHNRLYWYRQTLGQGPEFLTYFQNEAQLEKSRLLSDRFSAERPKGSFSTLEIQRTEQGDSAMYLCASSLAGSSYNEQFFGPGTRLTVL.

DNA for the CDR3: TGTGCCAGCAGCTTGGGGGGTAAAGGCCAGCCCCAGCATTTT. Protein: CASSLGGKGQPQHF. The V and J genes are TRBV7-9 and TRBJ1-5; D possibly corresponds to TRBD1 (5 bases). The V gene lost 3 bases and the J gene lost 7 bases, with 13 bases spanning the gap. This CDR3 contains 14 residues. Per germline, CDR1 SEHNR and CDR2 FQNEAQ (reference sequence).

This clone was seen once. The chain joins TRBV7-2 to TRBJ2-3, with TRBD2 matching 13 bases. Germline lookup yields CDR1 SGHTA and CDR2 FQGNSA. Trimming cost V 3 bases and J 5 bases; bases outside gene matches: 8. The CDR3 spans 17 residues. The CDR3, as DNA: TGTGCCAGCAGCTTGGTACTAGCGGGAGGGCCTGGAGATACGCAGTATTTT. It codes for CASSLVLAGGPGDTQYF.

This clone was seen once. The V and J genes are TRBV6-1 and TRBJ2-1, with TRBD1 identical over 11 bases. This CDR3 contains 15 residues. Germline trimming cut 5 bases from V and 5 bases from J; bases unmatched to any gene: 5. CDR1 is MNHNS, CDR2 SASEGT, per germline. The CDR3 region is CASSWGQGVHNEQFF. The CDR3 DNA reads TGTGCCAGCAGTTGGGGACAGGGGGTGCACAATGAGCAGTTCTTC.

The chain joins TRBV6-2 or TRBV6-3 to TRBJ2-7; TRBD2 is a possible D gene (5 bases). Trimming shortened V by 0 bases and J by 6 bases, and 12 bases separated the two germline ends. CDR3 length: 14 residues. Germline assignment: CDR1 MNHEY and CDR2 SVGEGT. This chain's CDR3 is CASSYSLGEGEQYV. CDR3 in DNA: TGTGCCAGCAGTTACTCCCTCGGGGAAGGCGAGCAGTACGTC.

This clone is a singleton in its sample. The chain links TRBV6-5 to TRBJ2-1, with D perhaps matching TRBD1 (6 bases). The CDR3 is made up of 14 amino acids. In germline, CDR1 is MNHEY, CDR2 SVGAGI. V shed 2 bases and J shed 6 bases, with 11 bases lying between them. CDR3 loop: CASSYQGHPNEQFF. CDR3 nucleotides: TGTGCCAGCAGTTACCAGGGACACCCCAATGAGCAGTTCTTC.

The V and J genes are TRBV18 and TRBJ2-7; possible D gene TRBD1, 6 bases. From germline, CDR1 is KGHSH and CDR2 LQKENI. The CDR3 loop spans 17 amino acids. V was pared by 3 bases and J by 3 bases, with 21 bases between. DNA for the CDR3: TGTGCCAGCTCACCTCAGGGGTATAGTCGTACGAACTACGAGCAGTACTTC. This translates into CASSPQGYSRTNYEQYF.